These T cell receptor beta chains were read from a single sample in a study of blood T cell repertoires in COVID-19. Sequencing was performed with immunoSEQ multiplex PCR; in TCRdb, only in-frame clones are kept and a portion is missing. This table has fewer than 450,000 clones, over 75% appearing once. The specimen was PBMCs or T cells enriched from blood (not recorded which). The origin of the receptors is a woman aged 40 to 49 with acute COVID-19. The CDR3 runs from the conserved cysteine through the conserved F or W. The D gene is left open where the match is weak. Only some rows state a clone size, as once, few, many or a class for expanded clones.

J gene: TRBJ2-7
clone size: many
D gene: .
CDR3 length: 16
V gene: TRBV3-1/TRBV3-2
CDR3 DNA: TGTGCCAGCAGCCAAGATCTTTGGAAAGGGGGCTACGAGCAGTACTTC
CDR3 protein: CASSQDLWKGGYEQYF

J gene: TRBJ2-1
clone size: .
D gene: .
CDR3 length: 14
V gene: TRBV5-4
CDR3 DNA: TGTGCCAGCAGCCCCTGGACAGAGTACAATGAGCAGTTCTTC
CDR3 protein: CASSPWTEYNEQFF

J gene: TRBJ2-7
clone size: few
D gene: .
CDR3 length: 11
V gene: TRBV6-5
CDR3 DNA: TGTGCCAGCACCCGAGACTACGAGCAGTACTTC
CDR3 protein: CASTRDYEQYF

J gene: TRBJ2-7
clone size: .
D gene: TRBD2
CDR3 length: 15
V gene: TRBV19
CDR3 DNA: TGTGCCAGTACTCTCCGTTCGGCGGGGGACTACGAGCAGTACTTC
CDR3 protein: CASTLRSAGDYEQYF

J gene: TRBJ1-1
clone size: few
D gene: .
CDR3 length: 15
V gene: TRBV29-1
CDR3 DNA: TGCAGCGTTGAAGATCAAGAGGGTGTGAGCACTGAAGCTTTCTTT
CDR3 protein: CSVEDQEGVSTEAFF

J gene: TRBJ1-1
clone size: .
D gene: TRBD1
CDR3 length: 15
V gene: TRBV19
CDR3 DNA: TGTGCCAGTAGTATTGGTGGACAGGGGTACACTGAAGCTTTCTTT
CDR3 protein: CASSIGGQGYTEAFF

J gene: TRBJ1-1
clone size: .
D gene: .
CDR3 length: 17
V gene: TRBV7-8
CDR3 DNA: TGTGCCAGCAGCTTAGAAGGTCCCGGGGGATTGAGCACTGAAGCTTTCTTT
CDR3 protein: CASSLEGPGGLSTEAFF

J gene: TRBJ1-3
clone size: .
D gene: .
CDR3 length: 16
V gene: TRBV7-9
CDR3 DNA: TGTGCCAGCAGCTCGTCTCAGGGTGGCTCTGGAAACACCATATATTTT
CDR3 protein: CASSSSQGGSGNTIYF

J gene: TRBJ2-3
clone size: .
D gene: TRBD2
CDR3 length: 13
V gene: TRBV6-5
CDR3 DNA: TGTGCCAGCAGTAGCGGGATTACAGATACGCAGTATTTT
CDR3 protein: CASSSGITDTQYF

J gene: TRBJ2-1
clone size: .
D gene: TRBD1
CDR3 length: 14
V gene: TRBV5-6
CDR3 DNA: TGTGCCAGCAGCTTCCAGGGGGCGAGGAATGAGCAGTTCTTC
CDR3 protein: CASSFQGARNEQFF

J gene: TRBJ1-3
clone size: many
D gene: .
CDR3 length: 15
V gene: TRBV18
CDR3 DNA: TGTGCCAGCTCACCGAGCCCCGGCTCTGGAAACACCATATATTTT
CDR3 protein: CASSPSPGSGNTIYF

J gene: TRBJ2-7
clone size: .
D gene: TRBD1
CDR3 length: 13
V gene: TRBV10-1
CDR3 DNA: TGCGATGAAACGAGACAGGGATCCTACGAGCAGTACTTC
CDR3 protein: CDETRQGSYEQYF

J gene: TRBJ2-3
clone size: .
D gene: .
CDR3 length: 17
V gene: TRBV21-1
CDR3 DNA: TGTGCCAGCAGCAAAGGAACTAGCGGGGGGGCTAAAGATACGCAGTATTTT
CDR3 protein: CASSKGTSGGAKDTQYF

J gene: TRBJ1-6
clone size: .
D gene: TRBD1
CDR3 length: 15
V gene: TRBV6-4
CDR3 DNA: TGTGCCAGCAGTGACCGATACGACAGGGCTTCACCCCTCCACTTT
CDR3 protein: CASSDRYDRASPLHF

J gene: TRBJ1-2
clone size: .
D gene: TRBD1
CDR3 length: 15
V gene: TRBV9
CDR3 DNA: TGTGCCAGCAGCACCCGGACAGGAGAGAGCTATGGCTACACCTTC
CDR3 protein: CASSTRTGESYGYTF

J gene: TRBJ2-2
clone size: .
D gene: .
CDR3 length: 15
V gene: TRBV6-5
CDR3 DNA: TGTGCCAGCAGTTACAGGGGCCCCAACACCGGGGAGCTGTTTTTT
CDR3 protein: CASSYRGPNTGELFF

J gene: TRBJ1-2
clone size: .
D gene: .
CDR3 length: 13
V gene: TRBV7-9
CDR3 DNA: TGTGCCAGCAGCCCAGGGGTTTACTATGGCTACACCTTC
CDR3 protein: CASSPGVYYGYTF

J gene: TRBJ2-7
clone size: .
D gene: .
CDR3 length: 15
V gene: TRBV10-3
CDR3 DNA: TGTGCCATCAGCTCGAAGGGCCAAGGGGTAGGCGAGCAGTACTTC
CDR3 protein: CAISSKGQGVGEQYF

J gene: TRBJ2-1
clone size: .
D gene: .
CDR3 length: 15
V gene: TRBV10-3
CDR3 DNA: TGTGCCATCAGTGGGTCTCAATCCCAGGGGCGTGAGCAGTTCTTC
CDR3 protein: CAISGSQSQGREQFF

J gene: TRBJ1-1
clone size: .
D gene: .
CDR3 length: 13
V gene: TRBV30
CDR3 DNA: TGTGCCTGGAGTTACGGGATGAACACTGAAGCTTTCTTT
CDR3 protein: CAWSYGMNTEAFF

J gene: TRBJ1-1
clone size: few
D gene: .
CDR3 length: 17
V gene: TRBV18
CDR3 DNA: TGTGCCAGCTCGCCGGGAACCGCGCGTCGGCGGAACACTGAAGCTTTCTTT
CDR3 protein: CASSPGTARRRNTEAFF

J gene: TRBJ2-3
clone size: .
D gene: .
CDR3 length: 14
V gene: TRBV27
CDR3 DNA: TGTGCCAGCAGTTTATATATTAGCACAGATACGCAGTATTTT
CDR3 protein: CASSLYISTDTQYF

J gene: TRBJ1-5
clone size: .
D gene: .
CDR3 length: 16
V gene: TRBV6-4
CDR3 DNA: TGTGCCAGCAGTGACTCACAGGGTATAGGCAATCAGCCCCAGCATTTT
CDR3 protein: CASSDSQGIGNQPQHF

J gene: TRBJ1-5
clone size: .
D gene: .
CDR3 length: 16
V gene: TRBV7-8
CDR3 DNA: TGTGCCAGCAGCTTAGGAATGTCCGGTAGCAATCAGCCCCAGCATTTT
CDR3 protein: CASSLGMSGSNQPQHF

J gene: TRBJ2-7
clone size: .
D gene: TRBD1
CDR3 length: 16
V gene: TRBV27
CDR3 DNA: TGTGCCAGCAGTCCGCGACAGGGGGCGCCGACCTACGAGCAGTACTTC
CDR3 protein: CASSPRQGAPTYEQYF

J gene: TRBJ1-2
clone size: few
D gene: .
CDR3 length: 12
V gene: TRBV25-1
CDR3 DNA: TGTGCCAGCAGTTTAGGGGGAAGGGGCTACACCTTC
CDR3 protein: CASSLGGRGYTF

J gene: TRBJ2-3
clone size: once
D gene: TRBD2
CDR3 length: 16
V gene: TRBV5-1
CDR3 DNA: TGCGCCAGCAGCTTGAGGGGCGGGGGGACCACAGATACGCAGTATTTT
CDR3 protein: CASSLRGGGTTDTQYF

J gene: TRBJ2-7
clone size: .
D gene: .
CDR3 length: 15
V gene: TRBV30
CDR3 DNA: TGTGCCTGGAGCGCGGGTCACCCCAGCTCCTACGAGCAGTACTTC
CDR3 protein: CAWSAGHPSSYEQYF

J gene: TRBJ2-7
clone size: .
D gene: TRBD1
CDR3 length: 13
V gene: TRBV27
CDR3 DNA: TGTGCCAGCAGTTTAGGGGACAGTTCCGAGCAGTACTTC
CDR3 protein: CASSLGDSSEQYF

J gene: TRBJ1-6
clone size: few
D gene: .
CDR3 length: 15
V gene: TRBV19
CDR3 DNA: TGTGCCAGTAGTATGGGGGCTTCCTATAATTCACCCCTCCACTTT
CDR3 protein: CASSMGASYNSPLHF

J gene: TRBJ1-2
clone size: .
D gene: .
CDR3 length: 13
V gene: TRBV5-4
CDR3 DNA: TGTGCCAGCAGCCCTCGACAATACTATGGCTACACCTTC
CDR3 protein: CASSPRQYYGYTF

J gene: TRBJ1-2
clone size: .
D gene: TRBD1
CDR3 length: 13
V gene: TRBV6-5
CDR3 DNA: TGTGCCGTGGTGGGACAGGGAGGCTATGGCTACACCTTC
CDR3 protein: CAVVGQGGYGYTF

J gene: TRBJ1-2
clone size: few
D gene: .
CDR3 length: 14
V gene: TRBV6-1
CDR3 DNA: TGTGCCAGCAGTGAAGCTGCCGGCGTCGGGGGCTACACCTTC
CDR3 protein: CASSEAAGVGGYTF

J gene: TRBJ1-2
clone size: .
D gene: TRBD1
CDR3 length: 16
V gene: TRBV9
CDR3 DNA: TGTGCCAGCAGCCCTCATGCAGGGGGCCCTGAATATGGCTACACCTTC
CDR3 protein: CASSPHAGGPEYGYTF

J gene: TRBJ1-6
clone size: .
D gene: TRBD1
CDR3 length: 19
V gene: TRBV7-6
CDR3 DNA: TGTGCCAGCAGCCGAACAGGGGGGGGATCTAGCTCCTATAATTCACCCCTCCACTTT
CDR3 protein: CASSRTGGGSSSYNSPLHF

J gene: TRBJ2-1
clone size: .
D gene: TRBD1
CDR3 length: 16
V gene: TRBV2
CDR3 DNA: TGTGCCAGCAGTGAAGCAAAGGCAGGGGGTCTGGATGAGCAGTTCTTC
CDR3 protein: CASSEAKAGGLDEQFF

J gene: TRBJ2-1
clone size: .
D gene: .
CDR3 length: 15
V gene: TRBV6-5
CDR3 DNA: TGTGCCAGCACCGTATTGGAGGGGGCCGACAATGAGCAGTTCTTC
CDR3 protein: CASTVLEGADNEQFF

J gene: TRBJ1-2
clone size: once
D gene: .
CDR3 length: 14
V gene: TRBV5-5
CDR3 DNA: TGTGCCAGCAGCTTGCAGGTTGGAGGAGTTGGCTACACCTTC
CDR3 protein: CASSLQVGGVGYTF

J gene: TRBJ1-2
clone size: .
D gene: TRBD1
CDR3 length: 15
V gene: TRBV29-1
CDR3 DNA: TGCAGCGTTGGGACAGGGGGTGTTGAGGGCTATGGCTACACCTTC
CDR3 protein: CSVGTGGVEGYGYTF

J gene: TRBJ2-4
clone size: .
D gene: TRBD2
CDR3 length: 19
V gene: TRBV3-1/TRBV3-2
CDR3 DNA: TGTGCCAGCAGCCAACGGCTAGCGGGGTCATATCTAGCCAAAAACATTCAGTACTTC
CDR3 protein: CASSQRLAGSYLAKNIQYF

J gene: TRBJ1-3
clone size: few
D gene: TRBD1
CDR3 length: 16
V gene: TRBV10-3
CDR3 DNA: TGTGCCATGACTGACAGGGACCCGATCTCTGGAAACACCATATATTTT
CDR3 protein: CAMTDRDPISGNTIYF

J gene: TRBJ2-3
clone size: .
D gene: TRBD2
CDR3 length: 17
V gene: TRBV3-1/TRBV3-2
CDR3 DNA: TGTGCCAGCAGCCAAGAATGGGGAGCGGGGGGTTCAGATACGCAGTATTTT
CDR3 protein: CASSQEWGAGGSDTQYF

J gene: TRBJ1-1
clone size: .
D gene: .
CDR3 length: 15
V gene: TRBV6-5
CDR3 DNA: TGTGCCAGCAGTTCGCTAGACAGGACGGGGACTGAAGCTTTCTTT
CDR3 protein: CASSSLDRTGTEAFF

J gene: TRBJ1-1
clone size: .
D gene: .
CDR3 length: 17
V gene: TRBV18
CDR3 DNA: TGTGCCAGCTCACCACCGAGAGGGCGTGGGATCAACACTGAAGCTTTCTTT
CDR3 protein: CASSPPRGRGINTEAFF

J gene: TRBJ2-2
clone size: few
D gene: TRBD2
CDR3 length: 18
V gene: TRBV2
CDR3 DNA: TGTGCCAGCAGTGAGCCACTAGCGGGGGGGTCGAACACCGGGGAGCTGTTTTTT
CDR3 protein: CASSEPLAGGSNTGELFF

J gene: TRBJ2-2
clone size: .
D gene: .
CDR3 length: 15
V gene: TRBV19
CDR3 DNA: TGTGCCAGTAGTATAGGTCGGGGGAAGGCCGGGGAGCTGTTTTTT
CDR3 protein: CASSIGRGKAGELFF

J gene: TRBJ1-2
clone size: .
D gene: .
CDR3 length: 13
V gene: TRBV3-1/TRBV3-2
CDR3 DNA: TGTGCCAGCAGCCTCGAGGATAGCTATGGCTACACCTTC
CDR3 protein: CASSLEDSYGYTF

J gene: TRBJ2-5
clone size: .
D gene: TRBD1
CDR3 length: 14
V gene: TRBV5-4
CDR3 DNA: TGTGCCAGCAGCCGTAAGGACAGGGAGGAGACCCAGTACTTC
CDR3 protein: CASSRKDREETQYF

J gene: TRBJ2-1
clone size: .
D gene: TRBD2
CDR3 length: 15
V gene: TRBV11-2
CDR3 DNA: TGTGCCAGCAGCTTAAGGACTAGTTTACCTAATGAGCAGTTCTTC
CDR3 protein: CASSLRTSLPNEQFF

J gene: TRBJ1-1
clone size: once
D gene: .
CDR3 length: 14
V gene: TRBV11-2
CDR3 DNA: TGTGCCAGCAGCTTAGTCCAGGGCGAGAAGAAAGCTTTCTTT
CDR3 protein: CASSLVQGEKKAFF

J gene: TRBJ2-1
clone size: .
D gene: TRBD2
CDR3 length: 14
V gene: TRBV5-1
CDR3 DNA: TGCGCCAGCAGCTTGGATCCTAGCGGGGGTGAGCAGTTCTTC
CDR3 protein: CASSLDPSGGEQFF

J gene: TRBJ1-6
clone size: .
D gene: .
CDR3 length: 14
V gene: TRBV19
CDR3 DNA: TGTGCCAGTGGATTCGGACAGACTAATTCACCCCTCCACTTT
CDR3 protein: CASGFGQTNSPLHF

J gene: TRBJ1-2
clone size: .
D gene: TRBD1
CDR3 length: 20
V gene: TRBV7-8
CDR3 DNA: TGTGCCAGCAGCTCATTTTACAGAACGGGACAGGGGGCCAGGGCGGATGGCTACACCTTC
CDR3 protein: CASSSFYRTGQGARADGYTF

J gene: TRBJ2-7
clone size: .
D gene: .
CDR3 length: 12
V gene: TRBV9
CDR3 DNA: TGTGCCAGCAGCGTAGAAGGGGGCGAGCAGTACTTC
CDR3 protein: CASSVEGGEQYF

J gene: TRBJ1-1
clone size: .
D gene: .
CDR3 length: 13
V gene: TRBV19
CDR3 DNA: TGTGCCAGTAGTATAGGCAGGTCCACTGAAGCTTTCTTT
CDR3 protein: CASSIGRSTEAFF